Each of the 15 T cell receptor beta chains below was sequenced from the same sample in a study of T-cell memory formation after mild COVID-19. TCRdb reprocessed the 5' RACE reads with MiXCR, giving one entry per CDR3 protein. The sample holds 210,000 or so distinct CDR3 sequences, around 19% seen once. Sequencing was done on a sample of PBMCs or a T cell subset sorted from them (not recorded which). The receptors derive from an adult woman who had mild COVID-19 (a few samples of this study predate the infection). Cell type and time point are not known.

V and J are TRBV7-2 and TRBJ2-1; perhaps TRBD1 as D (6 bases). V lost 1 base and J 5 bases, leaving 9 bases between the germline ends. The CDR3 contains 14 residues. CDR1 SGHTA and CDR2 FQGNSA come from the germline V gene. CDR3 in amino acids: CASSLDDRNNEQFF. Written as DNA, the CDR3 is TGTGCCAGCAGCTTAGACGACAGGAACAATGAGCAGTTCTTC.

The rearrangement links TRBV9 to TRBJ1-3; D may be TRBD1 (5 bases). The CDR3 spans 13 residues. The V end lost 1 base, the J end lost 4 bases, and 6 bases lay between the germline ends. Per germline, CDR1 SGDLS and CDR2 YYNGEE. The CDR3 loop is CASSVSGGNTIYF. The CDR3 DNA is TGTGCCAGCAGCGTATCAGGGGGAAACACCATATATTTT.

The V gene is TRBV6-2 or TRBV6-3, the J gene TRBJ2-7; D might be TRBD2 (6 bases). This CDR3 spans 16 amino acids. Deletions cut 0 bases from V and 2 bases from J, with 14 bases between. CDR1 is MNHEY and CDR2 is SVGEGT in the germline V gene. The CDR3 bases are TGTGCCAGCAGTTACTCGAGGACTAAAACTACCTACGAGCAGTACTTC. Translated, it gives CASSYSRTKTTYEQYF.

The chain combines TRBV12-3 or TRBV12-4 with TRBJ1-6; 8 nucleotides align to TRBD1. V lost 2 bases and J lost 6; bases outside the gene matches: 9. This CDR3 contains 17 residues. The CDR3 loop reads CASSLIIGDRRNSPLHF. The CDR3 nucleotides are TGTGCCAGCAGTTTAATCATTGGGGACAGGCGTAATTCACCCCTCCACTTT.

The chain combines TRBV30 with TRBJ2-2, with 7 bases identical to TRBD1. The V and J ends lost 3 bases and 4 bases, in that order; junction bases with no gene match: 8. This CDR3 has 15 amino acids. Germline V CDR1 and CDR2: GTSNPN, SVGIG (reference sequence). The CDR3 coding sequence is TGTGCCTGGAGATTGGTGTCAGGGGGCACCGGGGAGCTGTTTTTT. Translating gives CAWRLVSGGTGELFF.

This clonotype showed up many times. This chain uses TRBV7-2 with TRBJ2-3, with TRBD1 matching over 7 bases. CDR1 is SGHTA and CDR2 is FQGNSA in the germline V gene. V was pared by 4 bases and J by 10 bases, with 8 bases of the junction left unmatched. The CDR3 sequence is 13 residues long. The CDR3 protein is CASSSRGQMAQYF. The CDR3 DNA reads TGTGCCAGCAGCTCTAGGGGACAGATGGCGCAGTATTTT.

This clonotype was recorded a few times. The rearrangement uses TRBV5-1 and TRBJ2-1, with D possibly TRBD1 on 6 matching bases. Between the trimmed V and J ends, which lost 0 bases and 10 bases, there was a span of 11 bases. Per the germline V gene, CDR1 is SGHRS and CDR2 is YFSETQ. The CDR3 is made up of 13 amino acids. CDR3 nucleotides: TGCGCCAGCAGCTTGGCCGGGACAAAAGAGCAGTTCTTC. Amino acids: CASSLAGTKEQFF. The complete variable domain, with remaining parts taken from reference TRBV5-1 and TRBJ2-1, reads KAGVTQTPRYLIKTRGQQVTLSCSPISGHRSVSWYQQTPGQGLQFLFEYFSETQRNKGNFPGRFSGRQFSNSRSEMNVSTLELGDSALYLCASSLAGTKEQFFGPGTRLTVL.

In its sample, this clonotype was seen many times. The rearrangement joins TRBV20-1 to TRBJ1-1; D gene ambiguous. Germline values: CDR1 DFQATT, CDR2 SNEGSKA (reference sequence). Trimming removed 2 bases at V and 4 bases at J, with 5 bases between. The CDR3 sequence is 11 residues long. The CDR3 DNA is TGCAGTGCTAGAAAATTCACTGAAGCTTTCTTT. Amino acids: CSARKFTEAFF.

This clonotype has just a few counts. This sequence joins TRBV5-1 and TRBJ1-2; D is ambiguous. The CDR3 is 14 residues long. Trimming stripped 0 bases from V and 10 bases from J, with 16 bases between. Germline V CDR1 and CDR2: SGHRS, YFSETQ. The CDR3 region has the DNA TGCGCCAGCAGCTTGGAGGCGGGTAGTTGGACCTACACCTTC. Translation: CASSLEAGSWTYTF.

The rearrangement joins TRBV7-6 to TRBJ2-1; 7 positions agree with TRBD1. This CDR3 comprises 13 residues. Losses at the gene ends were 5 bases for V and 7 bases for J; bases not matched to a gene: 5. CDR1 is SGHVS, CDR2 FNYEAQ, per germline. CDR3 amino acids: CASSPVTGNEQFF. The CDR3 bases are TGTGCCAGCAGCCCCGTGACAGGGAATGAGCAGTTCTTC.

The table lists this clonotype with many counts. The chain joins TRBV12-3 or TRBV12-4 to TRBJ2-3; weak D call: TRBD1 (5 bases). V lost 5 bases, J lost 6 bases, and 9 bases lay in between. CDR3 length: 12 residues. The CDR3 DNA follows: TGTGCCAGCAGTATATCAGGGGATACGCAGTATTTT. This sequence encodes CASSISGDTQYF.

This clonotype has only a few counts. This chain uses TRBV30 with TRBJ2-2; a possible D gene is TRBD2 (6 bases). This CDR3 spans 13 amino acids. The V and J ends lost 0 bases and 6 bases respectively, with 8 bases between them. Germline V gives CDR1 GTSNPN, CDR2 SVGIG (reference sequence). CDR3 loop: CAWSVWGAGELFF. CDR3 coding DNA: TGTGCCTGGAGTGTTTGGGGGGCCGGGGAGCTGTTTTTT.

This clonotype was seen more than once but under ten times. The V call is TRBV20-1, the J call TRBJ2-3, with D unresolved. The CDR3 loop spans 15 amino acids. The V gene's germline CDR1 is DFQATT and CDR2 SNEGSKA (reference sequence). V shed 6 bases and J shed 0 bases, with 16 bases lying between them. CDR3 sequence: CSAPSPGRSTDTQYF. CDR3 in DNA: TGCAGTGCCCCCTCCCCGGGCAGAAGCACAGATACGCAGTATTTT.

This chain connects TRBV3-1 to TRBJ2-7; 7 positions agree with TRBD2. The CDR3 runs 15 residues. CDR1 is LGHDT, CDR2 YNNKEL, per germline (reference sequence). The J segment lost 3 bases and the V segment lost 4 bases, leaving 9 bases of the junction unmatched. CDR3 in DNA: TGTGCCAGCAGCCCGCACGTGACTAGCCGCTACGAGCAGTACTTC. It specifies CASSPHVTSRYEQYF.

The CDR3 sequence: CAWSVGGRIQHF. The CDR3 region has the DNA TGTGCCTGGAGTGTAGGCGGGAGGATCCAGCATTTT. This chain joins TRBV30 and TRBJ1-5, with no clear D. Germline values: CDR1 GTSNPN, CDR2 SVGIG (reference sequence). Trimming pared 0 bases from V and 12 bases from J, leaving 12 bases between. This CDR3 is 12 amino acids long.